Presented here are 30 T cell receptor beta chains from one specimen sequenced in a study of PD-1 blockade in classical Hodgkin lymphoma. Profiled with immunoSEQ multiplex PCR; TCRdb holds only in-frame clones, not every one. The repertoire holds some 12,000 clones, roughly 80% seen once, with roughly 10% in the top ten. Every single patient, without exception, relapsed after autologous stem cell transplantation, and brentuximab vedotin exposure varied. Sequenced material: peripheral blood mononuclear cells (PBMCs), taken at baseline. Receptor source: a human donor with classical Hodgkin lymphoma.

The rearrangement joins TRBV2 to TRBJ1-6, with TRBD1 identical over 9 bases. Trimming at V came to 4 bases and at J to 9 bases, leaving 1 base not matched to a gene. In germline, CDR1 is SNHLY, CDR2 FYNNEI. The length of the CDR3 is 13 residues. CDR3 protein: CASSGQGVSPLHF. The CDR3 nucleotides are TGTGCCAGCAGTGGACAGGGGGTTTCACCCCTCCACTTT.

The chain links TRBV27 to TRBJ2-2; 8 positions agree with TRBD1. The CDR3 runs 16 residues. Germline values: CDR1 MNHEY, CDR2 SMNVEV (reference sequence). V lost 6 bases, J lost 5 bases, and 11 bases stayed unmatched. CDR3 sequence reads: CASRSFSQGATGELFF. The CDR3 DNA reads TGTGCCAGCAGGTCATTCTCGCAGGGGGCAACCGGGGAGCTGTTTTTT.

The V and J genes are TRBV10-3 and TRBJ2-3, with 11 positions matching TRBD1. This CDR3 is 15 amino acids long. Germline V CDR1 and CDR2: ENHRY, SYGVKD. The ends lost 7 bases at V and 3 bases at J; junction bases unmatched: 6. The CDR3 coding sequence is TGTGCCATCACCCTGGGACAGGGGGTTACAGATACGCAGTATTTT. Translated: CAITLGQGVTDTQYF.

The chain combines TRBV4-1 with TRBJ2-5; D could derive from TRBD1 or TRBD2 (7 bases each). The CDR3 spans 16 residues. Germline loops: CDR1 MGHRA, CDR2 YSYEKL. V gave up 4 bases and J gave up 5 bases, with 20 bases separating them. The DNA of the CDR3 is TGCGCCAGCAGCCCCCATCAGGGGGGGGCCTCGGAGACCCAGTACTTC. As protein: CASSPHQGGASETQYF.

This clone was observed a handful of times. V gene TRBV7-9 combines with J gene TRBJ1-6; D not resolved. The germline gives CDR1 SEHNR, CDR2 FQNEAQ (reference sequence). The CDR3 is made up of 15 amino acids. V shed 5 bases and J shed 7 bases, with 15 bases lying between them. CDR3 protein: CASSPSGRTNSPLHF. CDR3 bases: TGTGCCAGCAGCCCGTCTGGACGGACCAATTCACCCCTCCACTTT.

The chain uses TRBV27 and TRBJ2-1; no firm D call. The CDR3 sequence is 15 residues long. The germline V gene has CDR1 MNHEY and CDR2 SMNVEV (reference sequence). Trimming pared 0 bases from V and 2 bases from J, leaving 8 bases between. The CDR3 bases are TGTGCCAGCAGTTTATCATGGCAGGCCTACAATGAGCAGTTCTTC. Protein sequence: CASSLSWQAYNEQFF.

A few counts support this clone. The chain employs TRBV2 and TRBJ2-7; no clear D gene. With 5 bases removed from V and 3 bases from J, the gap between germline ends came to 5 bases. This CDR3 has 11 residues. Per the germline V gene, CDR1 is SNHLY and CDR2 is FYNNEI. The CDR3 nucleotides are TGTGCCAGCAGTCCCTTCTACGAGCAGTACTTC. Translated: CASSPFYEQYF. The complete variable domain, with remaining parts taken from reference TRBV2 and TRBJ2-7, reads EPEVTQTPSHQVTQMGQEVILRCVPISNHLYFYWYRQILGQKVEFLVSFYNNEISEKSEIFDDQFSVERPDGSNFTLKIRSTKLEDSAMYFCASSPFYEQYFGPGTRLTVT.

The rearrangement uses TRBV19 and TRBJ1-4, with 7 positions matching TRBD1. The CDR3 loop spans 16 amino acids. The junction had 11 bases not matched to a gene; V was cut back by 10 bases and J by 0 bases. Germline CDR1 reads LNHDA; CDR2 reads SQIVND (reference sequence). The CDR3 DNA is TGTGCCACCAAGGGGACAGCCGCTGCAACTAATGAAAAACTGTTTTTT. Residues: CATKGTAAATNEKLFF. The full variable domain, in which reference TRBV19 and TRBJ1-4 provide the parts outside the CDR3, is DGGITQSPKYLFRKEGQNVTLSCEQNLNHDAMYWYRQDPGQGLRLIYYSQIVNDFQKGDIAEGYSVSREKKESFPLTVTSAQKNPTAFYLCATKGTAAATNEKLFFGSGTQLSVL.

This clone was seen a few times. This chain connects TRBV5-1 to TRBJ1-2; maybe TRBD1 (6 bases). V shed 4 bases and J shed 2 bases, with 9 bases lying between them. Germline CDR1 reads SGHRS; CDR2 reads YFSETQ. The CDR3 has 13 amino acids. This chain's CDR3 is CASSQQGNYGYTF. DNA of the CDR3: TGCGCCAGCAGCCAACAGGGAAACTATGGCTACACCTTC.

The chain joins TRBV28 to TRBJ1-1; unclear D gene. The CDR3 has 11 amino acids. Germline loops: CDR1 MDHEN, CDR2 SYDVKM. V shed 6 bases and J shed 7 bases, with 9 bases lying between them. CDR3 loop: CASSHQNEAFF. In DNA form, the CDR3 reads TGTGCCAGCAGCCATCAGAATGAAGCTTTCTTT.

By its share, this clone is medium-sized. The V call is TRBV6-5, the J call TRBJ1-5; a possible D gene is TRBD1 (5 bases). Germline CDR1 and CDR2: MNHEY and SVGAGI. The CDR3 totals 15 residues. Trimming stripped 6 bases from V and 3 bases from J, with 15 bases between. DNA of the CDR3: TGTGCCAGCAGAGACGGGGGTGCGGACAATCAGCCCCAGCATTTT. This codes for CASRDGGADNQPQHF.

By its share, this clone is medium-sized (0.01 to 0.1%). This rearrangement joins TRBV19 to TRBJ1-2; a weak D match, TRBD1 (5 bases). Germline lookup yields CDR1 LNHDA and CDR2 SQIVND (reference sequence). This CDR3 has 15 residues. Trimming removed 3 bases from V and 6 bases from J, with 17 bases in between. Written as DNA, the CDR3 is TGTGCCAGTAGTATGCCCTCACGGGGGGGAGATGGCTACACCTTC. Residues: CASSMPSRGGDGYTF.

A few counts support this clone. This sequence joins TRBV28 and TRBJ2-7, with 9 bases lining up with TRBD1. Germline V gene sequence: CDR1 MDHEN, CDR2 SYDVKM. V gave up 5 bases and J gave up 2 bases; unmatched junction bases: 10. The CDR3 is 16 residues long. In DNA, the CDR3 is TGTGCCAGCAGTGTCCCGATCGGACAGGGGACCTACGAGCAGTACTTC. Amino acid sequence: CASSVPIGQGTYEQYF.

V usage is TRBV28 and J usage is TRBJ1-5; TRBD1 might be the D (5 bases). The CDR3 has 17 residues. Germline V gives CDR1 MDHEN, CDR2 SYDVKM. Trimming took 6 bases from V and 2 from J, leaving 20 bases between them. Here the CDR3 reads CASRTRQFWPGNQPQHF. CDR3 in DNA: TGTGCCAGCAGGACACGACAGTTTTGGCCGGGCAATCAGCCCCAGCATTTT.

The V call is TRBV18, the J call TRBJ2-5; 9 bases map to TRBD1. Trimming took 5 bases from V and 5 from J; bases not matched to a gene: 6. The CDR3 has 14 residues. Germline CDR1 and CDR2: KGHSH and LQKENI. This CDR3 reads CASSGDRAWETQYF. The CDR3 DNA follows: TGTGCCAGCTCAGGGGACAGGGCGTGGGAGACCCAGTACTTC.

The genes are TRBV6-5 and TRBJ2-5; tentatively, D is TRBD2 (5 bases). The CDR3 loop spans 13 amino acids. CDR1 is MNHEY and CDR2 is SVGAGI in the germline V gene. V lost 5 bases and J lost 5, with 12 bases in between. The CDR3 loop is CASSPAGGETQYF. The DNA of the CDR3 is TGTGCCAGCAGTCCTGCGGGTGGGGAGACCCAGTACTTC.

The chain is built from TRBV5-6 and TRBJ2-6; D not certain. Trimming took off 0 bases at V and 0 bases at J, with 7 bases between the two ends. The V gene's germline CDR1 is SGHDT and CDR2 YYEEEE. The CDR3 covers 16 residues. This chain's CDR3 is CASSLDRSSGANVLTF. The CDR3 DNA follows: TGTGCCAGCAGCTTGGATCGAAGCTCTGGGGCCAACGTCCTGACTTTC. The variable domain in full, completed from reference TRBV5-6 and TRBJ2-6, reads DAGVTQSPTHLIKTRGQQVTLRCSPKSGHDTVSWYQQALGQGPQFIFQYYEEEERQRGNFPDRFSGHQFPNYSSELNVNALLLGDSALYLCASSLDRSSGANVLTFGAGSRLTVL.

Here the CDR3 reads CAISGTSSVNYGYTF. The CDR3 nucleotides read TGTGCCATCAGCGGTACTAGTAGCGTTAACTATGGCTACACCTTC. The chain employs TRBV10-3 and TRBJ1-2; D unclear. From germline, CDR1 is ENHRY and CDR2 SYGVKD. This CDR3 comprises 15 residues. The germline V and J ends were trimmed by 6 bases and 1 base, with 15 bases remaining between them.

The rearrangement uses TRBV28 and TRBJ2-7, with 7 positions matching TRBD1. Germline CDR1 reads MDHEN; CDR2 reads SYDVKM. The CDR3 extends over 14 amino acids. After removal of 5 bases from V and 7 bases from J, the junction contained 11 bases not matched to a gene. The CDR3 reads CASSKTGRRGEQYF. In nucleotides, the CDR3 is TGTGCCAGCAGTAAGACAGGGCGTAGGGGTGAGCAGTACTTC. Full variable domain (outside the CDR3, taken from reference TRBV28 and TRBJ2-7): DVKVTQSSRYLVKRTGEKVFLECVQDMDHENMFWYRQDPGLGLRLIYFSYDVKMKEKGDIPEGYSVSREKKERFSLILESASTNQTSMYLCASSKTGRRGEQYFGPGTRLTVT.

This clone was picked up a small number of times. The chain uses TRBV2 and TRBJ1-5; no definite D call. The CDR3 has 14 residues. The germline V gene encodes CDR1 SNHLY and CDR2 FYNNEI. With 7 bases removed from V and 3 bases from J, the gap between germline ends came to 13 bases. For the CDR3, the DNA is TGTGCCAGCAACCCAGGACGGAACAATCAGCCCCAGCATTTT. This codes for CASNPGRNNQPQHF.

The chain recombines TRBV28 with TRBJ1-2; no definite D call. Germline V gene lookup returns CDR1 MDHEN and CDR2 SYDVKM. Trimming removed 5 bases from V and 8 bases from J, with 18 bases in between. This CDR3 contains 14 residues. This CDR3 is CASSHTSNRVGYTF. CDR3 nucleotide sequence: TGTGCCAGCAGTCACACATCCAACAGAGTCGGCTACACCTTC.

The chain combines TRBV7-2 with TRBJ2-7; D perhaps matches TRBD2 (5 bases). Trimming took 0 bases from V and 2 from J, leaving 11 bases between them. CDR1 and CDR2 (germline): SGHTA, FQGNSA. The CDR3 sequence is 15 residues long. The CDR3 loop is CASSLAPSSPYEQYF. CDR3 DNA sequence: TGTGCCAGCAGCTTAGCGCCTAGCTCCCCCTACGAGCAGTACTTC.

Points on this clone: The same CDR3 is also encoded by other DNA sequences in this sample. The chain has TRBV28 and TRBJ1-2; D remains unclear. The CDR3 totals 12 residues. V shed 5 bases and J shed 2 bases, with 6 bases lying between them. The V gene's germline CDR1 is MDHEN and CDR2 SYDVKM. This CDR3 reads CASSPPNYGYTF. In nucleotides, the CDR3 is TGTGCCAGCAGTCCCCCAAACTATGGCTACACCTTC.

The rearrangement uses TRBV10-3 and TRBJ2-5, with TRBD2 as a possible D gene (6 bases). Germline CDR1 ENHRY, CDR2 SYGVKD. This CDR3 has 14 amino acids. V shed 0 bases and J shed 4 bases, with 9 bases lying between them. CDR3 sequence (DNA): TGTGCCATCAGTGAGTCGGAGGGAGGAGAGACCCAGTACTTC. It yields the protein CAISESEGGETQYF.

CDR3 protein: CASSLLDGKTEAFF. In DNA, the CDR3 is TGTGCCAGCAGCTTATTAGACGGAAAGACAGAAGCTTTCTTT. The J gene is TRBJ1-1, the V gene TRBV11-2; D is unclear. Germline V gene data show CDR1 as SGHAT and CDR2 as FQNNGV. This CDR3 is built from 14 residues. V was cut by 2 bases and J by 8 bases, with 15 bases left in between.

J is TRBJ2-5 and V is TRBV7-2; TRBD1 matches 7 bases. This CDR3 is 14 amino acids long. Germline V gene lookup returns CDR1 SGHTA and CDR2 FQGNSA. Unmatched junction bases numbered 5, after V lost 5 bases and J lost 2 bases. The DNA of the CDR3 is TGTGCCAGCAGCAAGTCGACAGGGCAAGAGACCCAGTACTTC. Amino acid sequence: CASSKSTGQETQYF.

Details on this clone: The junction differs from germline at one of its ends, possibly a read error. The chain carries TRBV25-1 and TRBJ2-2, with 8 positions matching TRBD1. This CDR3 is built from 16 residues. CDR1 MGHDK and CDR2 SYGVNS come from the germline V gene. In nucleotides, the CDR3 is TGTGCCAGCAGGGCCGGACAGGGTATTGTGGACCGGGGAGCTGTTTTT. It translates to CASRAGQGIVDRGAVF. The whole variable domain, filled in from reference TRBV25-1 and TRBJ2-2, reads EADIYQTPRYLVIGTGKKITLECSQTMGHDKMYWYQQDPGMELHLIHYSYGVNSTEKGDLSSESTVSRIRTEHFPLTLESARPSHTSQYLCASRAGQGIVDRGAVFGEGSRLTVL.

This clone is categorized as medium-sized. The V call is TRBV21-1, the J call TRBJ2-2; the table names TRBD1, a call not compared with the DNA. TRBV21-1 is a listed pseudogene. This CDR3 has 13 amino acids. The CDR3 loop reads CASSNQNTGELFF. In nucleotides, the CDR3 is TGTGCCAGCAGCAATCAGAACACCGGGGAGCTGTTTTTT.

The V call is TRBV5-6, the J call TRBJ1-4; 7 nucleotides line up with TRBD1. The germline V gene encodes CDR1 SGHDT and CDR2 YYEEEE. This CDR3 spans 16 amino acids. The V and J ends lost 4 bases and 0 bases, in that order; junction bases with no gene match: 6. CDR3 DNA sequence: TGTGCCAGCAGCCAGGAGGGGGCGGCAACTAATGAAAAACTGTTTTTT. This encodes CASSQEGAATNEKLFF. The full variable domain, in which reference TRBV5-6 and TRBJ1-4 provide the parts outside the CDR3, is DAGVTQSPTHLIKTRGQQVTLRCSPKSGHDTVSWYQQALGQGPQFIFQYYEEEERQRGNFPDRFSGHQFPNYSSELNVNALLLGDSALYLCASSQEGAATNEKLFFGSGTQLSVL.

The chain joins TRBV4-2 to TRBJ1-4, with D uncertain. Germline loops: CDR1 LGHNA, CDR2 YNFKEQ. This CDR3 is built from 15 residues. The V end lost 0 bases, the J end lost 9 bases, and 14 bases lay between the germline ends. CDR3 DNA sequence: TGTGCCAGCAGCCAAGATGCTTCCAGGTACCAAAAACTGTTTTTT. This codes for CASSQDASRYQKLFF.